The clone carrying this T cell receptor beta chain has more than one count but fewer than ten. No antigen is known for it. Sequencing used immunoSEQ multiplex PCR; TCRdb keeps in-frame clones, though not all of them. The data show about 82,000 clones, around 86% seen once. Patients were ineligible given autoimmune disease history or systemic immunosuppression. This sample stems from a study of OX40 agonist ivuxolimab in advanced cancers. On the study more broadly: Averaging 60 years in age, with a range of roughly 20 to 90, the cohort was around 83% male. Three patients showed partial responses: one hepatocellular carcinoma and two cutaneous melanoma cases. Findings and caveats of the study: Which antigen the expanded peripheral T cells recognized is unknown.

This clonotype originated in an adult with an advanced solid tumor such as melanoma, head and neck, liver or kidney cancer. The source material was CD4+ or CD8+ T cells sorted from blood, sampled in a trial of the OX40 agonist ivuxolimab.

The CDR3 is CASSGTGSETQYF. The CDR3 DNA follows: TGTGCCAGCAGTGGGACAGGGAGTGAGACCCAGTACTTC. The rearrangement uses TRBV2 and TRBJ2-5, with 8 bases aligning to TRBD1. The CDR3 length is 13 residues. Germline CDR1 SNHLY, CDR2 FYNNEI. J lost 5 bases, V lost 4 bases, and 3 bases had no gene match.